This passage covers 21 T cell receptor beta chains from one sample sequenced in a study of blood T cell repertoires in COVID-19. Assay: immunoSEQ multiplex PCR; the TCRdb copy retains only in-frame clones and omits some. The sample lists some 170,000 clones; 82% were seen once. Sequencing used peripheral blood. The receptors stem from a woman between 65 and 79 years old with acute or convalescent COVID-19.

This chain uses TRBV27 with TRBJ1-5, with D tentatively TRBD1 (5 bases). This CDR3 comprises 14 residues. Germline loops: CDR1 MNHEY, CDR2 SMNVEV (reference sequence). V was trimmed by 3 bases and J by 1 base, leaving 7 bases between them. CDR3 sequence (DNA): TGTGCCAGCAGTTTCGGGGGGAGCAATCAGCCCCAGCATTTT. This encodes CASSFGGSNQPQHF.

This clone was picked up one time. V gene TRBV19 combines with J gene TRBJ1-5; D remains unclear. Germline V gives CDR1 LNHDA, CDR2 SQIVND (reference sequence). The CDR3 consists of 15 residues. Trimming stripped 8 bases from V and 2 bases from J, with 16 bases between. The CDR3 region is CASSEAVDGNQPQHF. CDR3 in DNA: TGTGCCAGTTCCGAGGCGGTTGATGGCAATCAGCCCCAGCATTTT.

V and J are TRBV6-5 and TRBJ2-6; 8 positions agree with TRBD1. Looked up from germline, CDR1 is MNHEY and CDR2 is SVGAGI. CDR3 length: 15 amino acids. V gave up 6 bases and J gave up 4 bases; unmatched junction bases: 5. The CDR3 DNA follows: TGTGCCAGCAGCCGACAGGGGCTCGGGGCCAACGTCCTGACTTTC. Translating it yields CASSRQGLGANVLTF.

This chain connects TRBV13 to TRBJ2-3; perhaps TRBD2 as D (6 bases). Germline assignment: CDR1 PRHDT and CDR2 FYEKMQ (reference sequence). V lost 5 bases to trimming and J lost 0 bases, with 9 bases between them. CDR3 length: 14 amino acids. Here the CDR3 reads CASSPGGSTDTQYF. In DNA form, the CDR3 reads TGTGCCAGCAGCCCCGGGGGTAGCACAGATACGCAGTATTTT.

The V and J genes are TRBV9 and TRBJ1-3; D possibly corresponds to TRBD1 (5 bases). The germline V and J ends were trimmed by 3 bases and 4 bases, with 14 bases remaining between them. The length of the CDR3 is 15 residues. Germline CDR1 SGDLS, CDR2 YYNGEE. The CDR3 spells CASSAGTPFGNTIYF. CDR3 sequence (DNA): TGTGCCAGCAGCGCAGGGACTCCCTTCGGAAACACCATATATTTT.

The genes are TRBV5-1 and TRBJ1-2; the match to TRBD1 covers 9 bases. J was trimmed by 0 bases and V by 4 bases; bases with no gene match: 10. Germline lookup yields CDR1 SGHRS and CDR2 YFSETQ. CDR3 length: 17 amino acids. The CDR3 DNA sequence: TGCGCCAGCAGCAGACAGGGGGTCGGGCCGTCTAACTATGGCTACACCTTC. Its protein product is CASSRQGVGPSNYGYTF.

The gene calls are TRBV13 and TRBJ2-7, with D uncertain. The CDR3 contains 14 residues. V lost 0 bases to trimming and J lost 4 bases, with 10 bases between them. In germline, CDR1 is PRHDT, CDR2 FYEKMQ (reference sequence). The CDR3 loop is CASSLGRRNYEQYF. The CDR3 region has the DNA TGTGCCAGCAGCTTAGGCCGGCGGAATTACGAGCAGTACTTC.

V gene TRBV10-3 combines with J gene TRBJ1-1; D uncertain. V lost 2 bases and J lost 4, with 11 bases in between. This CDR3 contains 14 residues. CDR1 and CDR2 (germline): ENHRY, SYGVKD. CDR3 nucleotide sequence: TGTGCCATCAGTGAGCCAAAAGCCGGCACTGAAGCTTTCTTT. As protein: CAISEPKAGTEAFF.

This clone was recorded only once. This chain uses TRBV6-2 or TRBV6-3 with TRBJ1-2; D perhaps matches TRBD1 (6 bases). Germline V gene lookup returns CDR1 MNHEY and CDR2 SVGEGT. This CDR3 region has 14 residues. Trimming stripped 2 bases from V and 2 bases from J, with 9 bases between. CDR3 nucleotide sequence: TGTGCCAGCAGTTACGGGGGCATCAACTATGGCTACACCTTC. It translates to CASSYGGINYGYTF.

The rearrangement uses TRBV28 and TRBJ1-1, with D possibly matching TRBD1 (6 bases). The CDR3 is 12 amino acids. Looked up from germline, CDR1 is MDHEN and CDR2 is SYDVKM. Trimming took 4 bases from V and 10 from J, leaving 13 bases between them. The CDR3 spells CASSSQGWVAFF. The CDR3 nucleotides are TGTGCCAGCAGTTCACAGGGCTGGGTAGCTTTCTTT. The variable domain in full, completed from reference TRBV28 and TRBJ1-1, reads DVKVTQSSRYLVKRTGEKVFLECVQDMDHENMFWYRQDPGLGLRLIYFSYDVKMKEKGDIPEGYSVSREKKERFSLILESASTNQTSMYLCASSSQGWVAFFGQGTRLTVV.

This clone showed up just a few times. J is TRBJ1-5 and V is TRBV6-2 or TRBV6-3; D gene unclear. The CDR3 consists of 13 residues. V dropped 2 bases and J dropped 9 bases, with 11 bases sitting between them. CDR1 is MNHEY and CDR2 is SVGEGT in the germline V gene. CDR3 bases: TGTGCCAGCAGTTACGATAGGCGGTGGCCCCAGCATTTT. The encoded protein is CASSYDRRWPQHF.

The rearrangement joins TRBV6-6 to TRBJ1-2; 12 bases fit TRBD1. The CDR3 extends over 14 amino acids. Germline CDR1 is MNHNY and CDR2 is SVGAGI (reference sequence). The trim removed 8 bases at V and 5 bases at J, leaving 6 bases unmatched. The CDR3 nucleotides are TGTGCCAGCGGGACAGGGGGCGGAGAGTATGGCTACACCTTC. Translation: CASGTGGGEYGYTF.

V gene TRBV19 combines with J gene TRBJ2-2; maybe TRBD2 (5 bases). CDR1 and CDR2 (germline): LNHDA, SQIVND (reference sequence). The ends were cut back, 1 base at V and 7 bases at J, with 13 bases in the middle. CDR3 size: 15 residues. The CDR3 nucleotides read TGTGCCAGTAGTATAGGGACCCGGGGTCGCGGGGAGCTGTTTTTT. Residues: CASSIGTRGRGELFF.

The chain has TRBV15 and TRBJ1-1; D not certain. CDR1 is LNHNV, CDR2 YYDKDF, per germline (reference sequence). The CDR3 is made up of 15 amino acids. The V end was cut by 5 bases, the J end by 5 bases, with 18 bases between. As DNA, the CDR3 is TGTGCCACCAGCCCGCGCGCGGGTAGTGGAACTGAAGCTTTCTTT. Its translation is CATSPRAGSGTEAFF.

V and J are TRBV5-1 and TRBJ1-4; TRBD1 aligns across 8 bases. This CDR3 comprises 14 residues. V lost 4 bases and J lost 8; bases outside the gene matches: 7. In germline, CDR1 is SGHRS, CDR2 YFSETQ. CDR3 bases: TGCGCCAGCAGCCCGCAGGGGGCTGGGGAAAAACTGTTTTTT. Translation gives CASSPQGAGEKLFF.

The chain combines TRBV6-2 or TRBV6-3 with TRBJ1-1; 9 nucleotides align to TRBD1. J lost 1 base, V lost 4 bases, and 10 bases had no gene match. The CDR3 has 17 amino acids. The germline V gene encodes CDR1 MNHEY and CDR2 SVGEGT. This CDR3 is CASSFGRTGAPNTEAFF. The CDR3 DNA sequence: TGTGCCAGCAGTTTTGGGCGGACAGGGGCCCCGAACACTGAAGCTTTCTTT.

The rearrangement links TRBV4-2 to TRBJ1-3; tentatively, D is TRBD1 (6 bases). The V gene's germline CDR1 is LGHNA and CDR2 YNFKEQ. The CDR3 runs to 17 residues. Trimming stripped 0 bases from V and 4 bases from J, with 16 bases between. The CDR3 nucleotides are TGTGCCAGCAGCCAAGATAGTACAGGGCTTGGAGGAAACACCATATATTTT. It encodes CASSQDSTGLGGNTIYF.

For this clone: This sample also contains other DNA sequences that code for the same CDR3. DNA for the CDR3: TGTGCCAGTTCCCGGGACTCTTCCTCTTACGAGCAGTACTTC. As protein: CASSRDSSSYEQYF. This chain uses TRBV19 with TRBJ2-7; TRBD2 is a possible D gene (6 bases). The germline V gene encodes CDR1 LNHDA and CDR2 SQIVND (reference sequence). V lost 8 bases and J 4 bases, leaving 18 bases between the germline ends. CDR3 length: 14 residues.

The rearrangement joins TRBV30 to TRBJ2-7, with 8 bases matching TRBD1. Trimming took 5 bases from V and 2 from J; bases not matched to a gene: 11. The length of the CDR3 is 15 residues. Germline assignment: CDR1 GTSNPN and CDR2 SVGIG (reference sequence). CDR3 nucleotide sequence: TGTGCCTGGGACTTCGGGACAGGCCGTACCTACGAGCAGTACTTC. It encodes CAWDFGTGRTYEQYF.

This chain uses TRBV7-9 with TRBJ2-7; tentative D call: TRBD2 (5 bases). Germline V gives CDR1 SEHNR, CDR2 FQNEAQ (reference sequence). The ends were cut back, 3 bases at V and 2 bases at J, with 11 bases in the middle. The CDR3 consists of 14 residues. CDR3 sequence: CASSFGLAAYEQYF. The CDR3 coding sequence is TGTGCCAGCAGCTTTGGTCTAGCAGCCTACGAGCAGTACTTC.

The rearrangement uses TRBV12-5 and TRBJ2-1; D not resolved. CDR3 length: 11 amino acids. Germline CDR1 and CDR2: LGHNT and FRNRAP. The V end lost 7 bases, the J end lost 5 bases, and 6 bases lay between the germline ends. The CDR3, as DNA: TGTGCTAGTGCGAGGCACAATGAGCAGTTCTTC. Protein product: CASARHNEQFF.